This T cell receptor beta chain appears in the sequencing data of a study of CD8 T cells in Susac syndrome. With random hexamers, reverse transcription was performed on about 0.45 to 1 ug of RNA. TCRdb passed the immunoSEQ multiplex PCR reads through MiXCR, listing each CDR3 protein once. This sample has over 150,000 distinct CDR3 sequences, with around 94% found just once. The CDR3 spans 17 residues. Germline V gene data show CDR1 as LGHNA and CDR2 as YSLEER. Trimming cost V 0 bases and J 1 base, with 13 bases left between them. TEMRA cells were FACS-enriched and CD8+ and CD4+ T cells negatively isolated.

The V and J genes are TRBV4-3 and TRBJ2-1; D may match TRBD1 or TRBD2 (5 bases each). The receptor was isolated from a human donor with Susac syndrome. The sequenced material came from CD4+ T cells from PBMCs. The CDR3 DNA sequence: TGCGCCAGCAGCCAAGATCGGGGCTCGCGTTCCTACAATGAGCAGTTCTTC. This sequence encodes CASSQDRGSRSYNEQFF.